The TCR beta chain under discussion was sequenced for a study of control samples from healthy donors and cancer patients. This CDR3 spans 15 amino acids. V lost 0 bases, J lost 5 bases, and 12 bases lay in between. The germline V gene encodes CDR1 SGHRS and CDR2 YFSETQ. Sequencing was performed with immunoSEQ multiplex PCR; in TCRdb, only in-frame clones are kept and a portion is missing. The profile shows tens of thousands of clones, roughly 91% of them singletons. The sequencing input was blood. This chain links TRBV5-1 with TRBJ1-5; D gene ambiguous. This sequence was found in a man aged 45-65 years in good health. This chain's CDR3 is CASSLEGDPHQPQHF. CDR3 bases: TGCGCCAGCAGCTTGGAGGGTGACCCCCATCAGCCCCAGCATTTT.